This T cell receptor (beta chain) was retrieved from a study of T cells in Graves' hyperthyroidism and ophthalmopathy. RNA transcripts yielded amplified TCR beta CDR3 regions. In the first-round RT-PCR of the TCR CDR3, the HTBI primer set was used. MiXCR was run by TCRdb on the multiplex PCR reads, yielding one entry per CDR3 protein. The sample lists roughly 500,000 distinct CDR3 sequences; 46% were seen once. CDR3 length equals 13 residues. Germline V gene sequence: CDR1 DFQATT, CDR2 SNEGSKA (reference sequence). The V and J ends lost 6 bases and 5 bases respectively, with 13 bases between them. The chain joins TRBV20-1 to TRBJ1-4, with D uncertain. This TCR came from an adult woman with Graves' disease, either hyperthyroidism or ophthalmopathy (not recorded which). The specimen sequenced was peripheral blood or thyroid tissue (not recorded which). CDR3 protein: CSAQAGLNEKLFF. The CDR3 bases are TGCAGTGCCCAGGCAGGACTAAATGAAAAACTGTTTTTT.